This T cell receptor beta chain was documented in a study of control samples from healthy donors and cancer patients (dated by TCRdb to between 2020 and 2021). Concerning this clone itself: Its antigen is currently not known. No base quality values were provided; no much bigger clone lies one nucleotide off.

The CDR3 goes from the cysteine to the phenylalanine over 13 residues. CDR3 DNA is the only sequence kept; it has 39 bases, read in frame from the first base. From a lookup of the germline V gene, CDR1 and CDR2 are SGHRS and YFSETQ. V loses 3 bases of germline sequence and J loses 7 bases, and the interval between the two ends is 13 bases. Library construction relied on the immunoSEQ multiplex PCR assay. Imported from immuneACCESS, the table was reduced by TCRdb to in-frame sequences with V and J called. These copies leave out some clones; in studies compared against another copy, an unresolved V gene accounts for under half, and the cause of the remainder is not known. The sample table holds about 97,000 clones, of which 92% were seen once. The ten largest clones take up about 2.5% of the sample.

The chain links TRBV5-1 with TRBJ2-5; the D call is tentative, TRBD1 or TRBD2, as each matches 6 bases. The source is a woman aged 18 to 35 in good health. Sequenced material: blood. The base sequence is TGCGCCAGCAGCTGGACCAGGGGAGGGACCCAGTACTTC. Its amino acids are CASSWTRGGTQYF.